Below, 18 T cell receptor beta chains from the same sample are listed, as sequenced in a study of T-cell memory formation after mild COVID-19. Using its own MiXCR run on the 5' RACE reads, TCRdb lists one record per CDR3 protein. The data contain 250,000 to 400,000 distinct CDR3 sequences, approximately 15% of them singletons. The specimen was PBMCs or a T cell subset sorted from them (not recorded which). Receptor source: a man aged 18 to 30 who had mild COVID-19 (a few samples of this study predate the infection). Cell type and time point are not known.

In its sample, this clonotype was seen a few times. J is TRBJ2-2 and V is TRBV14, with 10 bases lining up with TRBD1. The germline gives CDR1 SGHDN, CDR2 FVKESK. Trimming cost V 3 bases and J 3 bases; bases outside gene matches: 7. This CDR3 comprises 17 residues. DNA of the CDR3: TGTGCCAGCAGCCATAATTTCGGGACAGGGGACACCGGGGAGCTGTTTTTT. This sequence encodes CASSHNFGTGDTGELFF.

In DNA form, the CDR3 reads TGTGCCAGCAGTTACCAGGTCAGCGTGAACACTGAAGCTTTCTTT. Translating gives CASSYQVSVNTEAFF. The chain recombines TRBV6-2 or TRBV6-3 with TRBJ1-1; no firm D call. Trimming pared 2 bases from V and 0 bases from J, leaving 10 bases between. Germline CDR1 reads MNHEY; CDR2 reads SVGEGT. The CDR3 consists of 15 residues.

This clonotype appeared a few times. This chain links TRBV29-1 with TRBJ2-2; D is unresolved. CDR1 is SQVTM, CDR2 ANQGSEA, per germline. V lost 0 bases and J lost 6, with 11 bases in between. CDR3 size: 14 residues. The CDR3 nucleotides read TGCAGCGTTGAAGAACCTCGGAAGCCCGGGGAGCTGTTTTTT. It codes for CSVEEPRKPGELFF.

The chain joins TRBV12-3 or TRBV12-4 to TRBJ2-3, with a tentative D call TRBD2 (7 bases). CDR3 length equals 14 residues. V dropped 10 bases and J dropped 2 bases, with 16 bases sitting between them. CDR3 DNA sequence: TGTGCCACCCTTGGGCGGGGGCTCACAGATACGCAGTATTTT. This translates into CATLGRGLTDTQYF.

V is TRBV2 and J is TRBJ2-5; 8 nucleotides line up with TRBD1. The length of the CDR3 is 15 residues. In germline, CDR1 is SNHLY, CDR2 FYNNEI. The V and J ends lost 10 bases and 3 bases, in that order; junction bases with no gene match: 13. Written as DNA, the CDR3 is TGTGCCATCCTAGACCTGATGACAGGGGAAGAGACCCAGTACTTC. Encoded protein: CAILDLMTGEETQYF.

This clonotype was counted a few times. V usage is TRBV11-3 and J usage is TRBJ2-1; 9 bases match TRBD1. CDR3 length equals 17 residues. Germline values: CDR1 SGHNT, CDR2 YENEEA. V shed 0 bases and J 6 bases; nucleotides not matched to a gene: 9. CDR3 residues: CASSLDRRTGAPNEQFF. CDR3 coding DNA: TGTGCCAGCAGCTTAGATCGACGGACAGGGGCCCCCAATGAGCAGTTCTTC.

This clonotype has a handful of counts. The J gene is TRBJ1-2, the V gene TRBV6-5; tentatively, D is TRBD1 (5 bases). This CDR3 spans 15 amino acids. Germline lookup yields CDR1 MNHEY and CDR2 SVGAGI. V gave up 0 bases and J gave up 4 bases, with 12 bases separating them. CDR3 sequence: CASSYSGAGGYGYTF. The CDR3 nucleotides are TGTGCCAGCAGTTACTCTGGGGCTGGGGGCTATGGCTACACCTTC.

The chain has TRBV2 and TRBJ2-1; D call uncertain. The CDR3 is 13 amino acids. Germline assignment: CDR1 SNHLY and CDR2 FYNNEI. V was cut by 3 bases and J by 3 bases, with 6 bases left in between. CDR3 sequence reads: CASSDTDYNEQFF. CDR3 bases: TGTGCCAGCAGTGATACAGACTACAATGAGCAGTTCTTC. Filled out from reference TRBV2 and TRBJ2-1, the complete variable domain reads EPEVTQTPSHQVTQMGQEVILRCVPISNHLYFYWYRQILGQKVEFLVSFYNNEISEKSEIFDDQFSVERPDGSNFTLKIRSTKLEDSAMYFCASSDTDYNEQFFGPGTRLTVL.

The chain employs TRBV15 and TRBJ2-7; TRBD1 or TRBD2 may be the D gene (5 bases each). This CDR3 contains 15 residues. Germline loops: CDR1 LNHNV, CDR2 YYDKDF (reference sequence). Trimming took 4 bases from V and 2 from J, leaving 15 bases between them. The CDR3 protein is CATSKRRDGAYEQYF. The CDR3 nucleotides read TGTGCCACCAGCAAACGTCGGGACGGAGCCTACGAGCAGTACTTC.

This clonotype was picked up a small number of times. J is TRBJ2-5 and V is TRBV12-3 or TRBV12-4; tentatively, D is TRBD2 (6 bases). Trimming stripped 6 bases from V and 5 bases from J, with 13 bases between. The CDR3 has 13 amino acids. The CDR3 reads CASSKTGEETQYF. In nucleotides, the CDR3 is TGTGCCAGCAGCAAGACGGGAGAGGAGACCCAGTACTTC.

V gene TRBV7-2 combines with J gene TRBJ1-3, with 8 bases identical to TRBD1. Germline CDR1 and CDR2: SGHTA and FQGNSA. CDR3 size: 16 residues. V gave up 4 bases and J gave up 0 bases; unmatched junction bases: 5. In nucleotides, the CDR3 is TGTGCCAGCAGCTCGGGACAGGTTTACTCTGGAAACACCATATATTTT. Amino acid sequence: CASSSGQVYSGNTIYF.

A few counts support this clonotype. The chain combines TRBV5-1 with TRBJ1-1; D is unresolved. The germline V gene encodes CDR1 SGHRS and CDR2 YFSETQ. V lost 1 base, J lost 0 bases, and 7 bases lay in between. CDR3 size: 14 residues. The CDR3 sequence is CASSLWNMNTEAFF. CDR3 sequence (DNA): TGCGCCAGCAGCTTGTGGAACATGAACACTGAAGCTTTCTTT.

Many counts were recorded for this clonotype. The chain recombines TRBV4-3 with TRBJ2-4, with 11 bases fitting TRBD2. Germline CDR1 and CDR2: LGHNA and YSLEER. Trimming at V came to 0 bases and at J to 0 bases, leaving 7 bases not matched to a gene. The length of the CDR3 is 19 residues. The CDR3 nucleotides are TGCGCCAGCAGCCAAGACGAGGCTAGCGGGGGGCTAGCCAAAAACATTCAGTACTTC. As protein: CASSQDEASGGLAKNIQYF.

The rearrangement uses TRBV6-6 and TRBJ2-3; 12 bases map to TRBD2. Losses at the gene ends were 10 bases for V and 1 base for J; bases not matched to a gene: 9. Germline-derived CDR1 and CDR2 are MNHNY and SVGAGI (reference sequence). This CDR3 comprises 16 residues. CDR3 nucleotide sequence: TGTGCCACCTTACTGACTAGCGGGGGCGGCACAGATACGCAGTATTTT. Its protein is CATLLTSGGGTDTQYF.

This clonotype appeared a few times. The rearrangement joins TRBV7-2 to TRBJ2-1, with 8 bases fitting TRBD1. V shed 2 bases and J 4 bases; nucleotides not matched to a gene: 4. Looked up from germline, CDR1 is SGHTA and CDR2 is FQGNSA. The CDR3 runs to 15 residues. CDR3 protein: CASSLQGAFYNEQFF. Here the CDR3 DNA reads TGTGCCAGCAGCTTACAGGGGGCTTTTTACAATGAGCAGTTCTTC.

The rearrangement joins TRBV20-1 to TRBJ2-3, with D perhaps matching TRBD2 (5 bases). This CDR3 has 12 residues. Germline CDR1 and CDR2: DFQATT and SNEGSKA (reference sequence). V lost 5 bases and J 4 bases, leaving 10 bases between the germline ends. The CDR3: CSAQIGADTQYF. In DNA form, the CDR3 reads TGCAGTGCTCAGATCGGGGCAGATACGCAGTATTTT.

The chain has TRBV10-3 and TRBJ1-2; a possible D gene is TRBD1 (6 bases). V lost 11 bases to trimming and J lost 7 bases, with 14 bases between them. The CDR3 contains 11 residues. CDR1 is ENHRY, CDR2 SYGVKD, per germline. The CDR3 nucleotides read TGTGCCGCACAGGGCGCGAGTGGCTACACCTTC. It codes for CAAQGASGYTF.

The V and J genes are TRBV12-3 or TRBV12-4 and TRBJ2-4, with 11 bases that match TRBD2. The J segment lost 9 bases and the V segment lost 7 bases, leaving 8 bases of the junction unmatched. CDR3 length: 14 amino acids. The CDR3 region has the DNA TGTGCCAGCACGGTCGGGACTAGCGGTAGCATTCAGTACTTC. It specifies CASTVGTSGSIQYF.